This TCR beta chain was recovered during a study of shared clonotypes between healthy human individuals. Study summary: Two women and a few men aged 18 to 49 served as donors.

In the naive CD8 group, cells lacked CD45RO and were positively selected for CCR7, so terminally differentiated effector memory CD45RA+ cells were left out. This clone has just one count. The antigen is unknown. Germline V lookup: CDR1 MNHEY, CDR2 SMNVEV (reference sequence). This CDR3 spans 15 amino acids. V lost 2 bases and J lost 0, with 11 bases in between. Deep-level settings were used for running the assay. TCRdb's table, derived via immunoSEQ multiplex PCR, lists solely in-frame clones and lacks some. Of fewer than 1 million clones listed, roughly 96% are singletons. Study-wide results and caveats: The researchers took only blood, and tissue repertoires probably look different.

The rearrangement uses TRBV27 and TRBJ2-7; no reliable D call. The TCR sequence derives from a young man in good health. Input material: naive CD8+ T cells sorted from blood. The CDR3 protein is CASSLKGSNSYEQYF. The CDR3 DNA sequence: TGTGCCAGCAGTTTAAAGGGCAGTAACTCCTACGAGCAGTACTTC.